This TCR beta chain originates from a study of blood T cells in healthy people across ages (dated by TCRdb to about 2015). Notes on the research overall: In model experiments, template switching captured about one uniquely barcoded TCR beta cDNA molecule for every two T cells. To track age-related changes in TCR beta repertoire diversity, the study relied on deep sequencing normalized with unique cDNA molecular identifiers. To avoid experimental bias, donors of different ages were spread randomly across the sequencing lanes. Donors were grouped into four age groups: young (average approximately 15 years), middle-aged (about 38), aged (around 60) and long-lived (less than 85). The study analyzed two additional independent replicas of 1 million unique cDNA reads from the same blood draw for two donors, one aged 18 to 29 and one aged 80 or older. Broad study findings and their caveats: Estimates of total diversity from one million sequenced T cells were regarded as lower bounds and underestimates. The percentage of naive T cells measured by flow cytometry correlated strongly with observed TCR beta diversity. Compared with the aged group, the long-lived group had more naive CD4+ T cells, fewer expanded clones and increased TCR diversity, a pattern suggesting age selection. Conclusive comparison of naive and antigen-experienced compartments was prevented by the profiling of bulk unsorted PBMCs. Donor CMV infection status was unknown, potentially confounding age-related changes in expanded clonotypes. As age increased, observed TCR beta diversity per million T cells dropped in a roughly linear way, and a significant reduction was already evident by age around 41.

A remark on this clonotype: The specificity of this receptor is unknown. One base away there is no much larger clone; base qualities are not given.

Systemically healthy Caucasian individuals from Russia, some 40 in total and aged about 6 to 95 years, were included as donors. About 9.1 milliliters of peripheral blood were collected from each donor into EDTA-treated Vacutainer tubes. Ficoll-Paque density-gradient centrifugation was used to isolate PBMCs, with at least 6.5 million per sample. Trizol reagent was used to extract total RNA from the PBMCs, yielding at least 6 micrograms per sample. For every donor, flow cytometry on a PBMC aliquot measured the percentage of naive CD45RAhigh/CD27high T cells. Receptor amplification or capture employed 5' RACE. The instrument given in TCRdb is Illumina HiSeq 2500. A second PCR of roughly 7 to 11 cycles was performed with a sample-barcoded 5' primer and a J-beta primer mix. Each TCR beta cDNA molecule received a unique molecular identifier from a template-switch 5' adaptor carrying 12 random nucleotides. Each sample yielded at least 3 million CDR3-containing paired-end reads. First-strand cDNA synthesis was performed from all RNA using the Mint cDNA synthesis kit, with priming by a TRBC-specific oligonucleotide. Following uracil-DNA glycosylase treatment, all cDNA underwent a first 18-cycle PCR with the universal primers M1SS and BC2_uni_R. The study's processing was this. For normalization, 1 million high-quality reads, each with a distinct molecular identifier, were randomly selected from each sample. Reads sharing molecular identifiers were discarded rather than binned into consensus sequences. MiTCR, set to a Q25 quality threshold and the strictest error-elimination algorithm, was used for CDR3 identification, clonotype clustering and error correction. Lower-bound total TCR beta diversity was estimated with a nonparametric unseen species model using Euler transformation. Using fastp at Q25 and MiXCR, TCRdb reprocessed the public reads and kept productive beta chains. CDR3 protein sequences are deduplicated, and each keeps its most common genes and DNA. TCRdb, rather than the study authors, made the V and J calls. In this sample the table shows about a million distinct CDR3 sequences, 40% to 60% of which occur a single time. The ten biggest clones cover around an eighth of the sample.

CDR1 and CDR2 were assigned from the germline V gene (reference sequence) as DFQATT and SNEGSKA. Between the V and J ends, shortened by 7 bases and 0 bases respectively, the junction contains 11 bases. The CDR3 runs 13 amino acids, cysteine and phenylalanine included. Only the CDR3 DNA is retained, 39 bases long and in frame from the first base. Material for sequencing was blood. The sequence derives from a man between 25 and 39 years old in good health. The chain is assembled from TRBV20-1 and TRBJ2-3; the D gene assignment is perhaps TRBD1 or TRBD2, with each matching 5 bases. In nucleotide form, the sequence is TGCAGTGTAAGGGACCAAAGCACAGATACGCAGTATTTT. It encodes CSVRDQSTDTQYF.